Below, 11 T cell receptor beta chains from the same sample are listed, as sequenced in a study of T cells after yellow fever vaccination. TCRdb called the 5' RACE reads again in MiXCR, with one record for every CDR3 protein. The sample gives 500,000 to 700,000 distinct CDR3 sequences, over 15% of which show up once; roughly an eighth is in the top ten. The starting material was PBMCs, obtained 15 days after the yellow fever booster vaccination. These receptor sequences come from a man aged 25 to 40 who received the YFV17D yellow fever vaccine.

This clonotype was detected a few times. The chain links TRBV5-1 to TRBJ2-3; D might be TRBD2 (5 bases). The CDR3 runs 18 residues. V gave up 2 bases and J gave up 0 bases, with 19 bases separating them. Germline values: CDR1 SGHRS, CDR2 YFSETQ. The DNA for the CDR3 is TGCGCCAGCAGCTTTAGCCCTTCGGGAACCTTTAGCACAGATACGCAGTATTTT. Translation: CASSFSPSGTFSTDTQYF.

The chain couples TRBV6-1 to TRBJ2-5, with 9 bases lining up with TRBD1. Germline V gene lookup returns CDR1 MNHNS and CDR2 SASEGT. The CDR3 is 18 amino acids. V was pared by 7 bases and J by 3 bases, with 18 bases of the junction left unmatched. The CDR3 is CASTLRRRTGVVEETQYF. In DNA, the CDR3 is TGTGCCAGCACCCTAAGGAGGAGGACAGGGGTTGTTGAAGAGACCCAGTACTTC.

The CDR3 DNA reads as TGCGCCAGCAGCTTACTCACCACAACCGGGAGGGTAGGCCCTAATGAAAAACTGTTTTTT. Its protein is CASSLLTTTGRVGPNEKLFF. V usage is TRBV5-1 and J usage is TRBJ1-4; no clear D. Trimming took 2 bases from V and 3 from J, leaving 26 bases between them. CDR3 size: 20 residues. CDR1 and CDR2 from the germline V gene are SGHRS and YFSETQ.

CDR3 residues: CAWSVGSGSYEQYF. CDR3 DNA: TGTGCCTGGAGTGTAGGGAGCGGCAGCTACGAGCAGTACTTC. This chain uses TRBV30 with TRBJ2-7, with D perhaps TRBD2 (5 bases). Trimming cost V 0 bases and J 3 bases, with 12 bases left between them. Germline loops: CDR1 GTSNPN, CDR2 SVGIG (reference sequence). The CDR3 is 14 amino acids.

In this sample, this clonotype turned up a few times. This sequence joins TRBV27 and TRBJ2-7; D unclear. The CDR3 totals 13 residues. V lost 5 bases, J lost 9 bases, and 17 bases lay in between. Germline values: CDR1 MNHEY, CDR2 SMNVEV (reference sequence). The CDR3 region is CASSPDRRGGQYF. Written as DNA, the CDR3 is TGTGCCAGCAGTCCGGACCGCCGTGGCGGGCAGTACTTC.

The chain recombines TRBV6-1 with TRBJ2-7, with TRBD2 matching 11 bases. Losses at the gene ends were 6 bases for V and 5 bases for J; bases not matched to a gene: 9. The CDR3 sequence is 15 residues long. Germline values: CDR1 MNHNS, CDR2 SASEGT. The CDR3 spells CASRHVAGGYNEQYF. In DNA, the CDR3 is TGTGCCAGCAGGCATGTAGCGGGAGGGTATAACGAGCAGTACTTC.

This clonotype was recorded a few times. This chain uses TRBV5-1 with TRBJ2-5; TRBD1 or TRBD2 may be the D gene (6 bases each). Trimming removed 4 bases from V and 5 bases from J, with 12 bases in between. CDR3 length equals 13 residues. Germline CDR1 is SGHRS and CDR2 is YFSETQ. The CDR3 sequence: CASSTGRFETQYF. The CDR3 coding sequence is TGCGCCAGCAGCACAGGGAGGTTCGAGACCCAGTACTTC.

This clonotype was picked up a small number of times. V gene TRBV7-2 combines with J gene TRBJ2-7; TRBD1 agrees at 8 bases. The CDR3 length is 14 residues. Germline V gene data show CDR1 as SGHTA and CDR2 as FQGNSA. With V trimmed by 4 bases and J by 2 bases, 4 bases remained unmatched. In nucleotides, the CDR3 is TGTGCCAGCAGCTCGGGACAGGCGCCCTACGAGCAGTACTTC. It specifies CASSSGQAPYEQYF.

This clonotype was seen more than once but under ten times. The chain carries TRBV18 and TRBJ2-1; D is ambiguous. The CDR3 covers 13 residues. V was trimmed by 2 bases and J by 11 bases, leaving 13 bases between them. Per the germline V gene, CDR1 is KGHSH and CDR2 is LQKENI. CDR3 sequence reads: CASSPEGIWQQFF. As DNA, the CDR3 is TGTGCCAGCTCACCAGAAGGGATTTGGCAGCAGTTCTTC.

This clonotype was detected only a few times. The chain links TRBV30 to TRBJ2-2, with TRBD2 identical over 11 bases. V shed 7 bases, J shed 6 bases, and the junction held 10 bases outside the gene matches. Germline V CDR1 and CDR2: GTSNPN, SVGIG (reference sequence). CDR3 length: 15 residues. This CDR3 is CASTSGRKGPGELFF. The DNA of the CDR3 is TGTGCCTCTACTAGCGGGAGAAAAGGGCCCGGGGAGCTGTTTTTT.

The table lists this clonotype with a few counts. The chain joins TRBV12-3 or TRBV12-4 to TRBJ2-5, with TRBD1 matching over 7 bases. Trimming at V came to 3 bases and at J to 5 bases, leaving 6 bases not matched to a gene. The CDR3 runs 14 residues. The CDR3 sequence is CASSFKGAGETQYF. CDR3 coding DNA: TGTGCCAGCAGTTTCAAGGGGGCTGGGGAGACCCAGTACTTC.